This T cell receptor (beta chain) was documented in a study of shared clonotypes between healthy human individuals. This CDR3 has 14 amino acids. Germline V lookup: CDR1 SGDLS, CDR2 YYNGEE. With 0 bases removed from V and 2 bases from J, the gap between germline ends came to 9 bases. On this clone: Other DNA sequences within the sample encode an identical CDR3.

Generated by immunoSEQ multiplex PCR, the TCRdb table keeps only in-frame clones and is missing some. Of nearly 2 million clones listed, roughly 94% are singletons. CD45RO-negative, CCR7-selected cells formed the naive CD8 fraction, which excluded terminally differentiated effector memory CD45RA+ cells. The chain couples TRBV9 to TRBJ2-7; the D gene is possibly TRBD1 (6 bases). This TCR was sampled from a man between 18 and 29 years old in good health. Sequencing was performed on naive CD8+ T cells sorted from blood. CDR3 amino acids: CASSVGGDTYEQYF. The CDR3 nucleotides read TGTGCCAGCAGCGTAGGAGGGGACACCTACGAGCAGTACTTC.